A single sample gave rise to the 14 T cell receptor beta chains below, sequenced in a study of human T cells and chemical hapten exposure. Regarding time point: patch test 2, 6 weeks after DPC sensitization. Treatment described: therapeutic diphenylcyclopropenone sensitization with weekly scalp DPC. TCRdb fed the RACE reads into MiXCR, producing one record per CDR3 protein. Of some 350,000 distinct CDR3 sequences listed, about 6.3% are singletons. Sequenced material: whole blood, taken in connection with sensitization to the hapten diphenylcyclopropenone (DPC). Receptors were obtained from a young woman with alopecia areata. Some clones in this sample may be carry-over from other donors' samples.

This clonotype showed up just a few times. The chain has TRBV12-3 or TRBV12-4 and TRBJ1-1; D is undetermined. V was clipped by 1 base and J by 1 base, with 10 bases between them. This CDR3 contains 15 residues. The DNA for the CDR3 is TGTGCCAGCAGTTTAGTTGACATAAGGAACACTGAAGCTTTCTTT. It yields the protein CASSLVDIRNTEAFF.

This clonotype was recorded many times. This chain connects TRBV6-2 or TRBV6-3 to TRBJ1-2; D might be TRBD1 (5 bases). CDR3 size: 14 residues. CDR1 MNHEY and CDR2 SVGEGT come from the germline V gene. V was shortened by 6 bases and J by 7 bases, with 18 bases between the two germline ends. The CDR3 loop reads CASSLLGESSGYTF. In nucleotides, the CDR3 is TGTGCCAGCAGCCTCTTGGGGGAATCCTCTGGCTACACCTTC.

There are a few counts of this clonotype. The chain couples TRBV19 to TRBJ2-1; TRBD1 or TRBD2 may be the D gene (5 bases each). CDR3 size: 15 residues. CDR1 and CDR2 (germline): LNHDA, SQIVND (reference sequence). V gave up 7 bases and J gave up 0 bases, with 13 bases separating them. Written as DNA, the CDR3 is TGTGCCAGTACCGACGGGACCCACTCCTACAATGAGCAGTTCTTC. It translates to CASTDGTHSYNEQFF.

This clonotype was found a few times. The CDR3 reads CSAPGLADSTDTQYF. In DNA form, the CDR3 reads TGCAGTGCTCCGGGACTAGCGGACTCCACAGATACGCAGTATTTT. The chain employs TRBV20-1 and TRBJ2-3, with 11 bases lining up with TRBD2. This CDR3 spans 15 amino acids. Trimming removed 5 bases from V and 2 bases from J; junction bases left unmatched: 6. CDR1 is DFQATT, CDR2 SNEGSKA, per germline (reference sequence).

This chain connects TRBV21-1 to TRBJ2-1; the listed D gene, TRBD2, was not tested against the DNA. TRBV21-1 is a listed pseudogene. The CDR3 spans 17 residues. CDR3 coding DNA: TGTGCCAGCAGCAAAGCGGTCGGGACTATTAAAAACAATGAGCAGTTCTTC. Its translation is CASSKAVGTIKNNEQFF.

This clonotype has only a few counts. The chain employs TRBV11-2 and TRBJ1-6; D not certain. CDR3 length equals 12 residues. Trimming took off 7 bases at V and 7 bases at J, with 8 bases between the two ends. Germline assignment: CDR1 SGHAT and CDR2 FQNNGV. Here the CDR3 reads CASKQMNSPLHF. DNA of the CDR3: TGTGCCAGCAAACAGATGAATTCACCCCTCCACTTT. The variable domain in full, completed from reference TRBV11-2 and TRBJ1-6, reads EAGVAQSPRYKIIEKRQSVAFWCNPISGHATLYWYQQILGQGPKLLIQFQNNGVVDDSQLPKDRFSAERLKGVDSTLKIQPAKLEDSAVYLCASKQMNSPLHFGNGTRLTVT.

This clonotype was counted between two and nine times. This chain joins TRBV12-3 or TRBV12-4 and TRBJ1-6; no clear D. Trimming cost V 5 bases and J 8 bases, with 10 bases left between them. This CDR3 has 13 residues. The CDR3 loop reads CASSIRTDSPLHF. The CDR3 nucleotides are TGTGCCAGCAGTATCAGGACGGATTCACCCCTCCACTTT.

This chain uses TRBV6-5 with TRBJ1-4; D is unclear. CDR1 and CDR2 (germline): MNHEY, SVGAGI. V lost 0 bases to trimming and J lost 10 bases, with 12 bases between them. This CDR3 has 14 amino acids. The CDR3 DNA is TGTGCCAGCAGTTACTCCGACATCTTCGGAAAACTGTTTTTT. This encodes CASSYSDIFGKLFF.

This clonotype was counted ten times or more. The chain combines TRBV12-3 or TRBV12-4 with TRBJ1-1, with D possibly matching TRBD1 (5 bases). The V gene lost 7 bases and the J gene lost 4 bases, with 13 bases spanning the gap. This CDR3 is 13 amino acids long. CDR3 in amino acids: CASTRDEGTEAFF. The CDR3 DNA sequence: TGTGCCAGCACCAGGGACGAGGGCACTGAAGCTTTCTTT.

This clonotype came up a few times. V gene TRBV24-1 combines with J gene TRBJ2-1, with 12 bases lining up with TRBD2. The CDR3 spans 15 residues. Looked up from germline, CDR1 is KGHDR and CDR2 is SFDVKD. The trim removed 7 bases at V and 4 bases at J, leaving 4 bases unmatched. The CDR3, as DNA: TGTGCCACCAGCCCACTAGCGGGGGGATACAATGAGCAGTTCTTC. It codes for CATSPLAGGYNEQFF.

In nucleotides, the CDR3 is TGCGCCAGCAGCCCGGGACAGGGTTTCCTCTACGAGCAGTACTTC. Amino acid sequence: CASSPGQGFLYEQYF. The rearrangement joins TRBV4-1 to TRBJ2-7; 9 nucleotides match TRBD1. This CDR3 has 15 amino acids. Trimming took 4 bases from V and 3 from J; bases not matched to a gene: 7. Germline CDR1 is MGHRA and CDR2 is YSYEKL.

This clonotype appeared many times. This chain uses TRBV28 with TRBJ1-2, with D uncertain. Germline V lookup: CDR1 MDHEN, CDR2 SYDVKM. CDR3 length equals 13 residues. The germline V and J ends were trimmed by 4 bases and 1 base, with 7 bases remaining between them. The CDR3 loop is CASSSGDNYGYTF. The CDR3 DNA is TGTGCCAGCAGTTCCGGTGATAACTATGGCTACACCTTC.

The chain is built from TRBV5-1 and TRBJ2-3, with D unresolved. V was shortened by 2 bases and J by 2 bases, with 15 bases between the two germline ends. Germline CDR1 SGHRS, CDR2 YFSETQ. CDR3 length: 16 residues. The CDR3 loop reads CASSLSLFKDTDTQYF. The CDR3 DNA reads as TGCGCCAGCAGCTTAAGCCTATTCAAGGACACAGATACGCAGTATTTT.

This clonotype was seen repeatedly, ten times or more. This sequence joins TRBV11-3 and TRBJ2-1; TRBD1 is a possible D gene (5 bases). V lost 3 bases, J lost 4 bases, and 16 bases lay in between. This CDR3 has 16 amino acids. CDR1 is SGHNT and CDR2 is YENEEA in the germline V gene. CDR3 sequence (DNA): TGTGCCAGCAGCTTTCAGGCTACTTCAGGGTACAATGAGCAGTTCTTC. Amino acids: CASSFQATSGYNEQFF.